The 20 T cell receptor beta chains in this list originate from one sample, sequenced in a study of beta chain features in type 1 diabetes. Study outcomes and limitations: Across all four CD4+ subsets, people with type 1 diabetes showed modestly shorter TCRB CDR3s.

These TCRs are of unknown antigen specificity. Isolated RNA was reverse transcribed in full, so expressed TCRB transcripts were sequenced. Sequencing was performed with immunoSEQ multiplex PCR; in TCRdb, only in-frame clones are kept and a portion is missing. The data contain 310,000 or so clones, approximately 9.7% of them singletons. The material sequenced was central memory CD4+ T cells from blood. These receptors were taken from a man aged 25 to 40 with type 1 diabetes.

In this sample, this clone turned up a few times. Other DNA variants within this sample encode the same CDR3. The rearrangement uses TRBV30 and TRBJ1-1; D unclear. Germline CDR1 GTSNPN, CDR2 SVGIG (reference sequence). V lost 1 base to trimming and J lost 5 bases, with 8 bases between them. The CDR3 has 12 residues. The DNA for the CDR3 is TGTGCCTGGAGTGCAGGAGGGACTGAAGCTTTCTTT. This gives the protein CAWSAGGTEAFF.

This clone was observed a few times. The chain couples TRBV14 to TRBJ2-1, with a possible D match to TRBD2 (6 bases). This CDR3 region has 17 residues. Trimming removed 0 bases from V and 2 bases from J, with 14 bases in between. Germline lookup yields CDR1 SGHDN and CDR2 FVKESK. CDR3 bases: TGTGCCAGCAGCCAAGATTTTGGGGACTTTACCTACAATGAGCAGTTCTTC. This translates into CASSQDFGDFTYNEQFF.

This clone has a handful of counts. This rearrangement joins TRBV7-2 to TRBJ2-3; no reliable D call. Germline V gives CDR1 SGHTA, CDR2 FQGNSA. The CDR3 length is 16 residues. V was cut by 0 bases and J by 0 bases, with 10 bases left in between. CDR3 loop: CASSLASQASTDTQYF. The CDR3 region has the DNA TGTGCCAGCAGCTTAGCGTCCCAGGCTAGCACAGATACGCAGTATTTT.

This clone was observed a few times. The chain employs TRBV11-2 and TRBJ1-4; unclear D gene. Trimming left V 4 bases short and J 6 bases short, with 18 bases between. The CDR3 sequence is 16 residues long. Germline lookup yields CDR1 SGHAT and CDR2 FQNNGV. Written as DNA, the CDR3 is TGTGCCAGCAGCTCCGGATACGGGCAAGAGGATGAAAAACTGTTTTTT. Protein: CASSSGYGQEDEKLFF.

This clone has ten or more counts. The rearrangement links TRBV2 to TRBJ2-7; TRBD1 agrees at 7 bases. CDR3 length: 15 amino acids. With V trimmed by 6 bases and J by 2 bases, 10 bases remained unmatched. In germline, CDR1 is SNHLY, CDR2 FYNNEI. In DNA form, the CDR3 reads TGTGCCAGCAGGCTCCGGGACAGACCTACCTACGAGCAGTACTTC. Amino acids: CASRLRDRPTYEQYF.

The chain is built from TRBV5-4 and TRBJ1-6; TRBD1 is a possible D gene (6 bases). Germline CDR1 is SGHNT and CDR2 is YYREEE (reference sequence). CDR3 length equals 15 residues. Deletions cut 7 bases from V and 5 bases from J, with 16 bases between. CDR3 sequence (DNA): TGTGCCAGCGCTCAGGAACAGGGAAATAATTCACCCCTCCACTTT. Its protein is CASAQEQGNNSPLHF.

This chain links TRBV30 with TRBJ2-3; 9 bases agree with TRBD1. This CDR3 contains 12 residues. Trimming cost V 5 bases and J 14 bases; bases outside gene matches: 11. The germline gives CDR1 GTSNPN, CDR2 SVGIG (reference sequence). The CDR3 DNA reads as TGTGCCTGGGATCGGCGGGACAGGGATACGTATTTT. Translating gives CAWDRRDRDTYF.

The chain combines TRBV10-3 with TRBJ2-3; 7 nucleotides agree with TRBD1. The CDR3 runs to 14 residues. V was pared by 5 bases and J by 4 bases, with 6 bases of the junction left unmatched. Per the germline V gene, CDR1 is ENHRY and CDR2 is SYGVKD. The CDR3 DNA reads TGTGCCATCAGTCCGACAGGGAGAGCAGATACGCAGTATTTT. This encodes CAISPTGRADTQYF.

V usage is TRBV5-1 and J usage is TRBJ2-5; 9 bases are a match to TRBD1. The CDR3 covers 15 residues. Germline V lookup: CDR1 SGHRS, CDR2 YFSETQ. V shed 4 bases, J shed 2 bases, and the junction held 6 bases outside the gene matches. CDR3 sequence: CASSPGQGRQETQYF. In DNA form, the CDR3 reads TGCGCCAGCAGCCCCGGACAGGGGAGGCAAGAGACCCAGTACTTC.

In this sample, this clone turned up a few times. The J gene is TRBJ1-1, the V gene TRBV20-1, with D perhaps matching TRBD1 (6 bases). Trimming pared 3 bases from V and 8 bases from J, leaving 10 bases between. The CDR3 is made up of 11 amino acids. The germline V gene has CDR1 DFQATT and CDR2 SNEGSKA (reference sequence). The CDR3 loop is CSASKQGEAFF. The CDR3 DNA is TGCAGTGCTAGCAAACAGGGCGAAGCTTTCTTT.

This clone was counted a few times. The CDR3 spells CASSLAGNYEQYF. The CDR3 DNA is TGTGCCAGCAGCTTAGCAGGGAACTACGAGCAGTACTTC. The chain has TRBV7-9 and TRBJ2-7; D is unresolved. V was clipped by 0 bases and J by 3 bases, with 6 bases between them. CDR3 length: 13 residues. Germline CDR1 is SEHNR and CDR2 is FQNEAQ (reference sequence).

In its sample, this clone was seen a few times. CDR3 nucleotide sequence: TGTGCCAGCAGCCCGCGCGTGGGCAGGACAGATACGCAGTATTTT. It codes for CASSPRVGRTDTQYF. The chain uses TRBV7-2 and TRBJ2-3; D call uncertain. Trimming stripped 5 bases from V and 3 bases from J, with 15 bases between. The CDR3 consists of 15 residues. Germline V gene sequence: CDR1 SGHTA, CDR2 FQGNSA. The full variable domain, completed using reference TRBV7-2 and TRBJ2-3, is GAGVSQSPSNKVTEKGKDVELRCDPISGHTALYWYRQSLGQGLEFLIYFQGNSAPDKSGLPSDRFSAERTGGSVSTLTIQRTQQEDSAVYLCASSPRVGRTDTQYFGPGTRLTVL.

The CDR3 sequence is CASRIPGTPRTDTQYF. The CDR3 DNA is TGCGCCAGCAGAATTCCAGGGACCCCGCGCACAGATACGCAGTATTTT. The chain employs TRBV10-1 and TRBJ2-3, with D perhaps matching TRBD1 or TRBD2 (5 bases each). Germline CDR1 reads WNHNN; CDR2 reads SYGVQD (reference sequence). The CDR3 length is 16 residues. V was shortened by 6 bases and J by 1 base, with 17 bases between the two germline ends.

This rearrangement joins TRBV7-2 to TRBJ2-5; D possibly corresponds to TRBD2 (6 bases). The CDR3 totals 15 residues. CDR1 is SGHTA, CDR2 FQGNSA, per germline. V was pared by 5 bases and J by 5 bases, with 18 bases between. CDR3 residues: CASSLTSQAWETQYF. The CDR3 region has the DNA TGTGCCAGCAGCCTAACTAGCCAAGCGTGGGAGACCCAGTACTTC.

With regard to this clone: One junction end disagrees with the germline gene, perhaps due to a read error. The CDR3 sequence is CSVEDLLRGPEHF. DNA of the CDR3: TGCAGCGTTGAAGATCTTCTCCGGGGGCCCGAGCATTTT. The rearrangement joins TRBV29-1 to TRBJ1-5, with D perhaps TRBD1 (6 bases). Germline CDR1 reads SQVTM; CDR2 reads ANQGSEA. The CDR3 spans 13 residues.

In its sample, this clone was seen a few times. The gene calls are TRBV2 and TRBJ2-2, with TRBD1 as a possible D gene (5 bases). Germline V gene sequence: CDR1 SNHLY, CDR2 FYNNEI. Trimming left V 1 base short and J 0 bases short, with 6 bases between. There are 15 residues in the CDR3. CDR3 coding DNA: TGTGCCAGCAGTGAAGGACAGTCGAACACCGGGGAGCTGTTTTTT. Amino acids: CASSEGQSNTGELFF.

The rearrangement links TRBV6-6 to TRBJ2-3, with 11 bases that match TRBD2. The CDR3 runs to 14 residues. Germline V gene sequence: CDR1 MNHNY, CDR2 SVGAGI (reference sequence). V lost 10 bases to trimming and J lost 6 bases; unmatched junction nucleotides: 9. CDR3 in DNA: TGTGCCACCCTTACTAGCGGGGGTGGGGATACGCAGTATTTT. As protein: CATLTSGGGDTQYF.

Concerning this clone: This same CDR3 is encoded by further DNA sequences in the sample. The chain combines TRBV19 with TRBJ2-1; 11 bases agree with TRBD1. The CDR3 is made up of 15 amino acids. Germline V gives CDR1 LNHDA, CDR2 SQIVND (reference sequence). V lost 4 bases and J lost 2; bases outside the gene matches: 1. The DNA for the CDR3 is TGTGCCAGTAGTAGGACAGGGGGCGCCTACAATGAGCAGTTCTTC. Translation: CASSRTGGAYNEQFF.

This clone was counted only a few times. This sequence joins TRBV18 and TRBJ2-3, with a weak D call TRBD2 (5 bases). V lost 6 bases, J lost 0 bases, and 16 bases lay in between. There are 16 residues in the CDR3. Germline V lookup: CDR1 KGHSH, CDR2 LQKENI. The DNA of the CDR3 is TGTGCCAGCTCCCAGACGGGCGGGCCGAGCACAGATACGCAGTATTTT. As protein: CASSQTGGPSTDTQYF. The variable domain in full, completed from reference TRBV18 and TRBJ2-3, reads NAGVMQNPRHLVRRRGQEARLRCSPMKGHSHVYWYRQLPEEGLKFMVYLQKENIIDESGMPKERFSAEFPKEGPSILRIQQVVRGDSAAYFCASSQTGGPSTDTQYFGPGTRLTVL.

At least ten counts were recorded for this clone. V gene TRBV5-1 combines with J gene TRBJ2-1, with 10 bases aligning to TRBD1. After removal of 4 bases from V and 5 bases from J, the junction contained 3 bases not matched to a gene. The CDR3 covers 14 residues. From germline, CDR1 is SGHRS and CDR2 YFSETQ. CDR3 nucleotide sequence: TGCGCCAGCAGCGCGGGACAGGGGAACAATGAGCAGTTCTTC. It translates to CASSAGQGNNEQFF. Full variable domain (outside the CDR3, taken from reference TRBV5-1 and TRBJ2-1): KAGVTQTPRYLIKTRGQQVTLSCSPISGHRSVSWYQQTPGQGLQFLFEYFSETQRNKGNFPGRFSGRQFSNSRSEMNVSTLELGDSALYLCASSAGQGNNEQFFGPGTRLTVL.